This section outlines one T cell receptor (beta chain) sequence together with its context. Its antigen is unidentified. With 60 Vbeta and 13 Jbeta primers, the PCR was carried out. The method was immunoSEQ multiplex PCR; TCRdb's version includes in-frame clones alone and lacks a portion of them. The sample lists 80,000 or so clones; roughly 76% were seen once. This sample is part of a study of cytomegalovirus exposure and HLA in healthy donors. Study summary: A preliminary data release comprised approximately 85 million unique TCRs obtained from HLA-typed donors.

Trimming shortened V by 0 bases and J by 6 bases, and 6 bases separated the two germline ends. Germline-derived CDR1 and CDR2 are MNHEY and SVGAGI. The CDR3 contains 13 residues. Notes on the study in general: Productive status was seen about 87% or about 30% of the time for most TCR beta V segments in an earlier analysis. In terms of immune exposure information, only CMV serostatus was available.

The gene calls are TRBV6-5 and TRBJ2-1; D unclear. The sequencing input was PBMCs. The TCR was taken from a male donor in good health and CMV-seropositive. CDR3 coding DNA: TGTGCCAGCAGTTACTCGGCCCGCAATGAGCAGTTCTTC. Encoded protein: CASSYSARNEQFF.